This note documents a single T cell receptor (beta chain) sequence. The sample belongs to a study of blood T cell repertoires in COVID-19. In the study overall: Sources were T cells, B-cell-depleted T cells, or PBMCs; the material itself was cDNA or gDNA.

V lost 4 bases, J lost 0 bases, and 4 bases lay in between. CDR1 is SGHRS and CDR2 is YFSETQ in the germline V gene. This CDR3 comprises 12 residues. Per the authors' pipeline: Amplification from reference gene primers served as the basis for estimated nucleated cell counts. Clones were sequenced by immunoSEQ multiplex PCR, and TCRdb holds only the in-frame ones, with some missing. V and J calls and clone size are given by that table; D and trimming were obtained from the DNA. The sample has about 150,000 clones, 75% to 90% seen once. Sequenced: peripheral blood. This rearrangement joins TRBV5-1 to TRBJ2-5, with unresolved D. The clonotype originates from a man aged 65-85 years with acute or convalescent COVID-19. The CDR3 DNA reads TGCGCCAGCAGCGTCTACCAAGAGACCCAGTACTTC. It codes for CASSVYQETQYF.